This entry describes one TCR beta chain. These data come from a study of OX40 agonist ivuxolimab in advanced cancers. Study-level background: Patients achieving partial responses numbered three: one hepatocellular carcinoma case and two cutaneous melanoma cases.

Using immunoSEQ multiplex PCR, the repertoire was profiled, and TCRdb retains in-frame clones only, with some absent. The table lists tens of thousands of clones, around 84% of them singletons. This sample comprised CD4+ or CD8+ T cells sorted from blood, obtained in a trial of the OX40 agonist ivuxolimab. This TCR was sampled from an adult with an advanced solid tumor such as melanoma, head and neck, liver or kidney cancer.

This chain's CDR3 is CASSRLATYNEQFF. DNA of the CDR3: TGTGCCAGCAGCCGGCTAGCGACCTACAATGAGCAGTTCTTC. J is TRBJ2-1 and V is TRBV9; TRBD2 might be the D (6 bases). The CDR3 consists of 14 residues. The ends were cut back, 4 bases at V and 2 bases at J, with 10 bases in the middle. Germline V gene data show CDR1 as SGDLS and CDR2 as YYNGEE.